This is a list of T cell receptor beta chains from one sample in a study of cytomegalovirus exposure and HLA in healthy donors. TCRdb keeps only in-frame clones here, not all; method: immunoSEQ multiplex PCR. The table has about 200,000 clones, over 65% seen once. The sample consisted of PBMCs. Every receptor here comes from a man aged 35-49 years in good health and CMV-seronegative. Both conserved end residues are part of each CDR3. Clone size, where shown, is once, few, many, or a class for clones that have expanded.

size: NA
J: TRBJ2-7
V: TRBV29-1
CDR3: CSAGGGGSYEQYF

size: NA
J: TRBJ1-2
V: TRBV27
CDR3: CASSLRGGPVYGYTF

size: once
J: TRBJ2-1
V: TRBV5-1
CDR3: CASSPYRGTSGPKIYNEQFF

size: NA
J: TRBJ2-3
V: TRBV9
CDR3: CASSPYGTGTDTQYF

size: few
J: TRBJ2-2
V: TRBV27
CDR3: CASSKDRYFAGELFF

size: NA
J: TRBJ1-2
V: TRBV7-2
CDR3: CASSLGRTGAYEGYTF

size: NA
J: TRBJ1-2
V: TRBV6-1
CDR3: CASSEDGHFYGYTF

size: NA
J: TRBJ1-5
V: TRBV28
CDR3: CASSLWGGGGNQPQHF

size: once
J: TRBJ1-2
V: TRBV7-9
CDR3: CSSSFGDRVKYGYTF

size: NA
J: TRBJ2-5
V: TRBV5-1
CDR3: CASSLLAGGPETQYF

size: NA
J: TRBJ1-5
V: TRBV28
CDR3: CASRPGGQPPGQPQHF

size: NA
J: TRBJ1-1
V: TRBV19
CDR3: CASSPDRGITEAFF

size: NA
J: TRBJ2-5
V: TRBV4-3
CDR3: CASSQDWRGGRETQYF

size: NA
J: TRBJ1-1
V: TRBV10-3
CDR3: CAIRIRDRGMNTEAFF

size: NA
J: TRBJ2-3
V: TRBV7-8
CDR3: CASSPTLAWTDTQYF

size: NA
J: TRBJ1-1
V: TRBV29-1
CDR3: CSVETGREAEAFF

size: NA
J: TRBJ2-2
V: TRBV28
CDR3: CAALTSANTGELFF

size: few
J: TRBJ2-1
V: TRBV7-8
CDR3: CASSPPARDEQFF

size: NA
J: TRBJ2-3
V: TRBV5-8
CDR3: CASSAGLAGGLDTQYF

size: NA
J: TRBJ2-7
V: TRBV29-1
CDR3: CSVQGTSGRYYEQYF

size: NA
J: TRBJ2-3
V: TRBV7-2
CDR3: CASSLTVSADTQYF

size: NA
J: TRBJ2-3
V: TRBV19
CDR3: CASSSGLSTDTQYF

size: NA
J: TRBJ2-2
V: TRBV23-1
CDR3: CASGRSGELFF

size: NA
J: TRBJ2-1
V: TRBV11-2
CDR3: CASSQLQGREQFF

size: once
J: TRBJ1-2
V: TRBV2
CDR3: CASSEGVRTGGYGYTF

size: NA
J: TRBJ2-3
V: TRBV6-6
CDR3: CASSRQGGPDTQYF

size: NA
J: TRBJ2-1
V: TRBV29-1
CDR3: CSVLGTGISYNEQFF

size: NA
J: TRBJ1-2
V: TRBV7-2
CDR3: CASSFPGQGHYGYTF

size: NA
J: TRBJ1-4
V: TRBV7-9
CDR3: CASRAGRNEKLFF

size: NA
J: TRBJ1-5
V: TRBV4-2
CDR3: CASSQDQGVRQPQHF

size: NA
J: TRBJ2-3
V: TRBV12-5
CDR3: CASGGATSNTQYF

size: once
J: TRBJ2-7
V: TRBV14
CDR3: CASSQEWSDEQYF

size: NA
J: TRBJ2-7
V: TRBV5-5
CDR3: CASSFRRGPSYEQYF

size: NA
J: TRBJ2-5
V: TRBV4-1
CDR3: CASSPLRGQGEETQYF

size: once
J: TRBJ1-1
V: TRBV18
CDR3: CASSRLVAENTEAFF

size: NA
J: TRBJ2-1
V: TRBV28
CDR3: CASSSLGGAGRKNEQFF

size: once
J: TRBJ1-2
V: TRBV7-8
CDR3: CASSSPWFRTAEGYGYTF

size: NA
J: TRBJ1-3
V: TRBV10-3
CDR3: CAIMEAGLNSGNTIYF

size: NA
J: TRBJ1-3
V: TRBV6-5
CDR3: CASSYSRRGGNTIYF

size: NA
J: TRBJ2-7
V: TRBV4-1
CDR3: CASSQESGEQYF

size: once
J: TRBJ2-2
V: TRBV19
CDR3: CASSSGTGLVGELFF

size: NA
J: TRBJ2-5
V: TRBV29-1
CDR3: CSVELAGGPLSRETQYF

size: NA
J: TRBJ1-6
V: TRBV25-1
CDR3: CASSWGGQGSPLHF

size: NA
J: TRBJ1-2
V: TRBV7-8
CDR3: CASSLGQGNYGYTF

size: NA
J: TRBJ1-4
V: TRBV4-2
CDR3: CASSQAQGAYEKLFF

size: once
J: TRBJ1-4
V: TRBV5-1
CDR3: CASSWGTGGRANEKLFF

size: NA
J: TRBJ1-4
V: TRBV5-1
CDR3: CASSLQGPNEKLFF

size: NA
J: TRBJ1-5
V: TRBV28
CDR3: CASRTTGWGGQPQHF

size: NA
J: TRBJ1-1
V: TRBV15
CDR3: CATSRQTAKNTEAFF

size: NA
J: TRBJ1-5
V: TRBV2
CDR3: CASNKQLDQPQHF

size: few
J: TRBJ2-3
V: TRBV28
CDR3: CASNLAGSTDTQYF

size: NA
J: TRBJ1-4
V: TRBV5-4
CDR3: CASSLKGVRNEKLFF

size: NA
J: TRBJ2-5
V: TRBV7-9
CDR3: CASSPGQGQETQYF

size: NA
J: TRBJ2-2
V: TRBV28
CDR3: CASSLPKQSGELFF

size: once
J: TRBJ2-3
V: TRBV15
CDR3: CATRKAGGTSTDTQYF